One sample yielded the 2 T cell receptor beta chains listed below, sequenced in a study of T cells in Graves' hyperthyroidism and ophthalmopathy. Regions amplified from RNA transcripts were the TCR beta CDR3 regions. Using the HTBI primer set, a first-round RT-PCR was run on the TCR CDR3. One entry per CDR3 protein results from TCRdb running MiXCR on the multiplex PCR reads. This sample has 300,000 to 400,000 distinct CDR3 sequences, with under 15% found just once. Sequencing used blood. Receptors originate from a young woman with Graves' hyperthyroidism.

This clonotype has at least ten counts. The rearrangement uses TRBV7-3 and TRBJ2-1; TRBD2 aligns across 9 bases. The CDR3 loop spans 16 amino acids. CDR1 and CDR2 from the germline V gene are SGHTA and FQGTGA. V was clipped by 4 bases and J by 9 bases; unmatched bases: 13. CDR3 sequence (DNA): TGTGCCAGCAGCTCCATAGCGGGAGCTCGGTCCGCTGAGCAGTTCTTC. It translates to CASSSIAGARSAEQFF.

This clonotype showed up many times. The rearrangement joins TRBV18 to TRBJ2-7, with TRBD1 matching 11 bases. V trimming: 8 bases; J trimming: 3 bases; junction bases outside the gene matches: 6. The length of the CDR3 is 14 residues. The germline gives CDR1 KGHSH, CDR2 LQKENI. This chain's CDR3 is CASSPGTGGYEQYF. CDR3 in DNA: TGTGCCAGCAGTCCTGGGACAGGGGGCTACGAGCAGTACTTC.